This T cell receptor (beta chain) is drawn from a study of T cells in localized non-small cell lung cancer. Whole-study findings and limits: T cell clonality was highest in uninvolved adjacent lung, above tumor.

Regarding this clone: Its matching antigen is unknown.

CDR1 is MNHNY and CDR2 is SVGAGI in the germline V gene (reference sequence). V dropped 4 bases and J dropped 7 bases, with 18 bases sitting between them. The CDR3 covers 15 residues. TCRdb keeps only in-frame clones here, not all; method: immunoSEQ multiplex PCR. The table includes tens of thousands of clones, about 83% detected once. The sample was peripheral blood, taken before any cancer treatment. V gene TRBV6-6 combines with J gene TRBJ2-3, with D possibly TRBD1 on 6 matching bases. The sequence was obtained from a female donor aged 60 or older with stage II squamous cell lung carcinoma. The CDR3 sequence: CASSFDRTPLHTQYF. The CDR3 nucleotides read TGTGCCAGCAGTTTCGACAGGACCCCACTTCATACGCAGTATTTT.